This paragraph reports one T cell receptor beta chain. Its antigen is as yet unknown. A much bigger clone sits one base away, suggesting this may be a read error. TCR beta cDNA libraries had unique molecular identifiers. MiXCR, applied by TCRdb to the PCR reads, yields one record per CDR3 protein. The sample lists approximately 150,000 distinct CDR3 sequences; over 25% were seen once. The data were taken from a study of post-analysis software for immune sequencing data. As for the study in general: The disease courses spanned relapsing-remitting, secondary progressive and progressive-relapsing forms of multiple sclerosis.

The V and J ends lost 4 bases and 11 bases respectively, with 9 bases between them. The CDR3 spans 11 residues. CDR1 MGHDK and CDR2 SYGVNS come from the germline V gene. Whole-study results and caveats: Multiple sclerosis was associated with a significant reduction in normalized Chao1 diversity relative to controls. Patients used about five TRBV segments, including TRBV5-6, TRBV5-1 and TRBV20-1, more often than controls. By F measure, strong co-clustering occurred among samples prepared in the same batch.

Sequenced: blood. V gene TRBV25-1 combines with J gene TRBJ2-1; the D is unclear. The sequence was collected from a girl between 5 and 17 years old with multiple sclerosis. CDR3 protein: CASSALRKQFF. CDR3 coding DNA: TGTGCCAGCAGTGCCCTAAGGAAGCAGTTCTTC.